This T cell receptor (beta chain) was obtained from a study of blood T cell repertoires in COVID-19. Across the whole study: Sample material is recorded as cDNA or gDNA derived from T cells, B-cell-depleted T cells, or PBMCs.

Original methodology: The authors estimated nucleated cell counts from reference gene primer amplification. TCRdb's copy holds only in-frame clones and misses some; the assay was immunoSEQ multiplex PCR. The V and J calls and clone size are taken from that table; D and trimming were inferred from the DNA. There are more than 80,000 clones in the sample; around 80% occur only once, and more than 13% lies in the top ten. J was trimmed by 2 bases and V by 1 base; bases with no gene match: 6. This CDR3 has 16 residues. The germline V gene encodes CDR1 LNHNV and CDR2 YYDKDF (reference sequence). The specimen sequenced was peripheral blood. The source of this sequence is a woman aged 60-75 years with acute or convalescent COVID-19. The chain is built from TRBV15 and TRBJ2-3; 7 positions agree with TRBD2. This CDR3 reads CATSRGTSAPTDTQYF. The CDR3 bases are TGTGCCACCAGCAGAGGTACTAGCGCCCCCACAGATACGCAGTATTTT.